These 24 T cell receptor beta chains were all obtained from the same sample, sequenced in a study of cytomegalovirus exposure and HLA in healthy donors (dated by TCRdb to 2016 to 2017). Library generation was performed with the immunoSEQ multiplex PCR assay. Entries here come from immuneACCESS through TCRdb and include only in-frame sequences with V and J called. Some clones fail to appear in such tables; in the studies checked, an unresolved V gene covers under half of the shortfall, and the cause of the remainder is unknown. The sample data list approximately 300,000 clones, and roughly 89% of these were observed just once. More than 0.8% of the sample is held by the ten biggest clonotypes. Sequenced input: PBMCs. These receptors were taken from a woman aged 18-29 years in good health and CMV-seronegative.

The chain combines TRBV18 with TRBJ2-1; 9 bases are shared with TRBD1. Germline V CDR1 and CDR2: KGHSH, LQKENI. This CDR3 contains 15 residues. V shed 2 bases and J 9 bases; nucleotides not matched to a gene: 8. CDR3 loop: CASSPAGTGRSEQFF. The CDR3 DNA sequence: TGTGCCAGCTCACCAGCCGGGACAGGGAGGAGTGAGCAGTTCTTC.

V and J are TRBV4-3 and TRBJ2-7; TRBD2 matches 11 bases. The V gene's germline CDR1 is LGHNA and CDR2 YSLEER. With 3 bases clipped from V and 0 bases from J, the junction kept 1 base outside the gene matches. This CDR3 is built from 15 residues. The chain's CDR3 is CASSHTSGGSYEQYF. CDR3 sequence (DNA): TGCGCCAGCAGCCACACTAGCGGGGGCTCCTACGAGCAGTACTTC.

This rearrangement joins TRBV19 to TRBJ2-1; D is unresolved. The CDR3 is made up of 13 amino acids. Deletions cut 5 bases from V and 8 bases from J, with 13 bases between. Per the germline V gene, CDR1 is LNHDA and CDR2 is SQIVND (reference sequence). The CDR3 is CASSAQQVDEQFF. The CDR3 region has the DNA TGTGCCAGTAGTGCGCAGCAGGTCGATGAGCAGTTCTTC.

This clone was seen only once. The CDR3 DNA is TGTGCCAGTGGCCGGGACAGGGTGGGCACCGGGGAGCTGTTTTTT. Translated: CASGRDRVGTGELFF. This rearrangement joins TRBV19 to TRBJ2-2, with 9 bases matching TRBD1. This CDR3 is 15 amino acids long. J was trimmed by 4 bases and V by 8 bases; bases with no gene match: 8. The germline CDR1 and CDR2 sequences are LNHDA and SQIVND (reference sequence).

The chain uses TRBV28 and TRBJ1-4; unclear D gene. The CDR3 runs 18 residues. V was clipped by 6 bases and J by 7 bases, with 27 bases between them. CDR1 and CDR2 (germline): MDHEN, SYDVKM. The CDR3 reads CASSQISAGPPNGEKLFF. In nucleotides, the CDR3 is TGTGCCAGCAGCCAAATCAGCGCGGGCCCCCCGAACGGTGAAAAACTGTTTTTT.

This sequence joins TRBV25-1 and TRBJ2-3; 12 bases match TRBD2. Germline CDR1 MGHDK, CDR2 SYGVNS. V was clipped by 5 bases and J by 2 bases; unmatched bases: 5. The CDR3 spans 16 residues. The chain's CDR3 is CASSSGLAGFTDTQYF. CDR3 sequence (DNA): TGTGCCAGCAGTTCCGGACTAGCGGGGTTCACAGATACGCAGTATTTT.

The gene calls are TRBV11-3 and TRBJ2-3, with a possible D match to TRBD1 (6 bases). V was shortened by 0 bases and J by 5 bases, with 18 bases between the two germline ends. The CDR3 has 17 residues. Germline-derived CDR1 and CDR2 are SGHNT and YENEEA. In DNA, the CDR3 is TGTGCCAGCAGCTTAGATACGGACAGATACCCGGGAGATACGCAGTATTTT. This gives the protein CASSLDTDRYPGDTQYF.

V is TRBV4-1 and J is TRBJ1-5, with TRBD1 identical over 7 bases. From germline, CDR1 is MGHRA and CDR2 YSYEKL. This CDR3 region has 17 residues. Trimming at V came to 1 base and at J to 2 bases, leaving 8 bases not matched to a gene. The CDR3 sequence is CASSQGDRTDGNQPQHF. CDR3 coding DNA: TGCGCCAGCAGCCAAGGGGACAGAACTGACGGCAATCAGCCCCAGCATTTT.

The chain couples TRBV5-4 to TRBJ1-4; no clear D. V was pared by 2 bases and J by 8 bases, with 7 bases between. Germline CDR1 is SGHNT and CDR2 is YYREEE (reference sequence). The CDR3 totals 12 residues. In DNA, the CDR3 is TGTGCCAGCAGCTTCATCGGGGAAAAACTGTTTTTT. Amino acid sequence: CASSFIGEKLFF.

This clone was observed a handful of times. The gene calls are TRBV30 and TRBJ1-5; 7 bases are shared with TRBD1. The V gene's germline CDR1 is GTSNPN and CDR2 SVGIG (reference sequence). Losses at the gene ends were 2 bases for V and 1 base for J; bases not matched to a gene: 2. The CDR3 loop spans 14 amino acids. This CDR3 is CAWSKTGSNQPQHF. CDR3 bases: TGTGCCTGGAGTAAGACAGGGAGCAATCAGCCCCAGCATTTT.

V gene TRBV9 combines with J gene TRBJ1-2; no clear D. CDR3 size: 13 residues. CDR1 and CDR2 from the germline V gene are SGDLS and YYNGEE. The V end was cut by 4 bases, the J end by 5 bases, with 12 bases between. The CDR3 is CASSQGGGYGYTF. The CDR3 nucleotides are TGTGCCAGCAGCCAAGGAGGAGGGTATGGCTACACCTTC.

About this clone itself: Additional DNA sequences in this sample encode the identical CDR3. J is TRBJ1-1 and V is TRBV5-1, with a weak D call TRBD1 (6 bases). The germline V gene has CDR1 SGHRS and CDR2 YFSETQ. The V and J ends lost 3 bases and 0 bases respectively, with 12 bases between them. The CDR3 consists of 15 residues. The CDR3 DNA is TGCGCCAGCAGCTCCGGACAGCTCATGAACACTGAAGCTTTCTTT. Amino acids: CASSSGQLMNTEAFF. The whole variable domain, remainder taken from reference TRBV5-1 and TRBJ1-1, is KAGVTQTPRYLIKTRGQQVTLSCSPISGHRSVSWYQQTPGQGLQFLFEYFSETQRNKGNFPGRFSGRQFSNSRSEMNVSTLELGDSALYLCASSSGQLMNTEAFFGQGTRLTVV.

V is TRBV7-6 and J is TRBJ2-3; D not certain. Germline CDR1 is SGHVS and CDR2 is FNYEAQ. The CDR3 consists of 13 residues. The ends were cut back, 5 bases at V and 5 bases at J, with 11 bases in the middle. CDR3 nucleotide sequence: TGTGCCAGCAGCATCCTCCCGGGAGATACGCAGTATTTT. As protein: CASSILPGDTQYF.

The chain employs TRBV15 and TRBJ2-1; 8 bases line up with TRBD2. With 2 bases clipped from V and 8 bases from J, the junction kept 5 bases outside the gene matches. The CDR3 covers 14 residues. CDR1 is LNHNV, CDR2 YYDKDF, per germline (reference sequence). The CDR3 spells CATSRPGLGDEQFF. DNA of the CDR3: TGTGCCACCAGCAGACCGGGACTAGGCGATGAGCAGTTCTTC.

The J gene is TRBJ2-7, the V gene TRBV6-5; a weak D match, TRBD2 (5 bases). This CDR3 is 14 amino acids long. V was clipped by 0 bases and J by 3 bases, with 9 bases between them. Germline V gives CDR1 MNHEY, CDR2 SVGAGI. CDR3 in DNA: TGTGCCAGCAGTTACTCGATCCGGGACTACGAGCAGTACTTC. It translates to CASSYSIRDYEQYF.

The gene calls are TRBV7-2 and TRBJ2-1; 7 positions agree with TRBD2. The germline V gene encodes CDR1 SGHTA and CDR2 FQGNSA. Trimming removed 5 bases from V and 7 bases from J; junction bases left unmatched: 5. The CDR3 contains 13 residues. CDR3 nucleotide sequence: TGTGCCAGCAGCCTTACCGGGGGGAATGAGCAGTTCTTC. It specifies CASSLTGGNEQFF.

CDR3 protein: CASSAGQGTYNEQFF. The DNA of the CDR3 is TGTGCCAGCAGCGCCGGACAGGGGACCTACAATGAGCAGTTCTTC. This sequence joins TRBV9 and TRBJ2-1, with 9 positions matching TRBD1. Germline lookup yields CDR1 SGDLS and CDR2 YYNGEE. V trimming: 3 bases; J trimming: 2 bases; junction bases outside the gene matches: 3. The CDR3 is 15 amino acids.

The J gene is TRBJ2-7, the V gene TRBV7-2; 8 bases fit TRBD2. The trim removed 5 bases at V and 0 bases at J, leaving 12 bases unmatched. Germline V lookup: CDR1 SGHTA, CDR2 FQGNSA. The CDR3 totals 17 residues. The CDR3 protein is CASSPGALAVNSYEQYF. The CDR3 nucleotides read TGTGCCAGCAGCCCAGGGGCACTAGCGGTGAACTCCTACGAGCAGTACTTC.

The chain employs TRBV28 and TRBJ2-7; 9 positions agree with TRBD1. CDR1 and CDR2 (germline): MDHEN, SYDVKM. Trimming cost V 6 bases and J 2 bases; bases outside gene matches: 8. CDR3 length: 15 amino acids. CDR3 coding DNA: TGTGCCAGCAGCTCAGGACAGGGGAGTCCCTACGAGCAGTACTTC. This sequence encodes CASSSGQGSPYEQYF.

The chain employs TRBV6-5 and TRBJ1-5, with D tentatively TRBD1 (6 bases). Trimming took off 0 bases at V and 6 bases at J, with 12 bases between the two ends. CDR3 size: 15 residues. Per germline, CDR1 MNHEY and CDR2 SVGAGI. The CDR3 nucleotides read TGTGCCAGCAGTTACTCCGGCCAGGGGAGTCAGCCCCAGCATTTT. This gives the protein CASSYSGQGSQPQHF.

The J gene is TRBJ1-5, the V gene TRBV5-8, with TRBD1 matching over 9 bases. The length of the CDR3 is 15 residues. Trimming cost V 4 bases and J 7 bases; bases outside gene matches: 9. CDR1 SGHTS and CDR2 YDEGEE come from the germline V gene. Written as DNA, the CDR3 is TGTGCCAGCAGCCCCTCACAGGGGGCAAGACAGCCCCAGCATTTT. Its translation: CASSPSQGARQPQHF.

J is TRBJ2-5 and V is TRBV18, with 9 bases fitting TRBD1. Germline assignment: CDR1 KGHSH and CDR2 LQKENI. V shed 5 bases and J 2 bases; nucleotides not matched to a gene: 6. The CDR3 sequence is 15 residues long. The CDR3 nucleotides read TGTGCCAGCTCAACCGGGACAGGGACTCAAGAGACCCAGTACTTC. This translates into CASSTGTGTQETQYF.

The V call is TRBV15, the J call TRBJ2-3; 9 bases fit TRBD1. Germline trimming cut 2 bases from V and 1 base from J; bases unmatched to any gene: 10. Germline CDR1 LNHNV, CDR2 YYDKDF (reference sequence). The CDR3 has 18 amino acids. The CDR3 DNA is TGTGCCACCAGCAGACGTCCCGGGACAGGGATCGGCACAGATACGCAGTATTTT. Residues: CATSRRPGTGIGTDTQYF.

CDR3 in amino acids: CASSYLGTGGKDTQYF. CDR3 DNA: TGTGCCAGCAGTTACTTAGGGACAGGGGGCAAAGATACGCAGTATTTT. The chain employs TRBV6-5 and TRBJ2-3, with 12 bases lining up with TRBD1. J lost 5 bases, V lost 1 base, and 4 bases had no gene match. The germline V gene encodes CDR1 MNHEY and CDR2 SVGAGI. CDR3 length: 16 amino acids.